The 25 T cell receptor beta chains below all came from one sample that was sequenced in a study of cytomegalovirus exposure and HLA in healthy donors. Use of 60 Vbeta and 13 Jbeta primers characterized the PCR. The protocol was immunoSEQ multiplex PCR, while the TCRdb copy is restricted to in-frame clones and leaves out a portion. The sample gives around 230,000 clones, 78% of which show up once; roughly 0.45% is in the top ten. The sample taken for sequencing was PBMCs. These receptors all come from a boy aged 10-17 years in good health and CMV-seronegative.

The chain couples TRBV6-1 to TRBJ2-7; unclear D gene. CDR1 MNHNS and CDR2 SASEGT come from the germline V gene. V was shortened by 5 bases and J by 4 bases, with 9 bases between the two germline ends. The CDR3 length is 12 residues. CDR3 residues: CASSNSGYEQYF. CDR3 coding DNA: TGTGCCAGCAGTAACAGTGGTTACGAGCAGTACTTC.

This chain joins TRBV6-4 and TRBJ1-2; D gene unclear. The length of the CDR3 is 13 residues. CDR1 is MRHNA, CDR2 SNTAGT, per germline. Trimming took off 5 bases at V and 2 bases at J, with 9 bases between the two ends. Written as DNA, the CDR3 is TGTGCCAGCAGTAACACATCGAACTATGGCTACACCTTC. Its protein product is CASSNTSNYGYTF.

This chain links TRBV11-3 with TRBJ2-3; maybe TRBD1 (6 bases). V dropped 2 bases and J dropped 8 bases, with 8 bases sitting between them. The CDR3 has 12 amino acids. Germline V gene data show CDR1 as SGHNT and CDR2 as YENEEA. The CDR3 DNA reads as TGTGCCAGCAGCTTACGAGGGGGTACGCAGTATTTT. Residues: CASSLRGGTQYF.

This clone was seen a single time. The V gene is TRBV5-1, the J gene TRBJ2-7; TRBD1 agrees at 9 bases. Germline V gene lookup returns CDR1 SGHRS and CDR2 YFSETQ. This CDR3 is built from 13 residues. Trimming at V came to 2 bases and at J to 5 bases, leaving 2 bases not matched to a gene. CDR3 DNA: TGCGCCAGCAGCTTTGGACAGGGGAACGAGCAGTACTTC. This encodes CASSFGQGNEQYF. The variable domain in full, completed from reference TRBV5-1 and TRBJ2-7, reads KAGVTQTPRYLIKTRGQQVTLSCSPISGHRSVSWYQQTPGQGLQFLFEYFSETQRNKGNFPGRFSGRQFSNSRSEMNVSTLELGDSALYLCASSFGQGNEQYFGPGTRLTVT.

This sequence joins TRBV4-1 and TRBJ2-3; TRBD2 aligns across 9 bases. CDR1 is MGHRA and CDR2 is YSYEKL in the germline V gene. This CDR3 has 16 amino acids. V shed 4 bases and J 0 bases; nucleotides not matched to a gene: 5. The CDR3 protein is CASSRPLAGSTDTQYF. CDR3 coding DNA: TGCGCCAGCAGCCGGCCCCTAGCGGGGAGCACAGATACGCAGTATTTT.

This clone turned up a few times. The CDR3 region has the DNA TGTGCCTGGGGACTAGCGAACACCGGGGAGCTGTTTTTT. Encoded protein: CAWGLANTGELFF. This rearrangement joins TRBV30 to TRBJ2-2, with 7 positions matching TRBD2. Germline lookup yields CDR1 GTSNPN and CDR2 SVGIG (reference sequence). This CDR3 spans 13 amino acids. V trimming: 5 bases; J trimming: 0 bases; junction bases outside the gene matches: 0.

The V gene is TRBV11-3, the J gene TRBJ2-2; perhaps TRBD2 as D (5 bases). The CDR3 runs 16 residues. V lost 1 base and J 1 base, leaving 10 bases between the germline ends. Germline CDR1 and CDR2: SGHNT and YENEEA. The DNA for the CDR3 is TGTGCCAGCAGCTTAGTTGGACGGGGGAACACCGGGGAGCTGTTTTTT. Translation: CASSLVGRGNTGELFF.

V usage is TRBV9 and J usage is TRBJ1-2, with TRBD1 as a possible D gene (6 bases). Trimming shortened V by 0 bases and J by 2 bases, and 14 bases separated the two germline ends. Germline CDR1 reads SGDLS; CDR2 reads YYNGEE. This CDR3 contains 16 residues. The DNA of the CDR3 is TGTGCCAGCAGCGTAGACCGAACAGGGACCAACTATGGCTACACCTTC. This codes for CASSVDRTGTNYGYTF.

CDR3 sequence: CATGDSPNNEQFF. CDR3 coding DNA: TGTGCCACCGGGGACAGCCCTAACAATGAGCAGTTCTTC. The J gene is TRBJ2-1, the V gene TRBV15, with 7 bases identical to TRBD1. Germline V gene sequence: CDR1 LNHNV, CDR2 YYDKDF (reference sequence). V lost 8 bases, J lost 5 bases, and 6 bases stayed unmatched. CDR3 length equals 13 residues.

This clone has just a few counts. V gene TRBV5-8 combines with J gene TRBJ1-2; D is uncertain. Looked up from germline, CDR1 is SGHTS and CDR2 is YDEGEE. The CDR3 loop spans 12 amino acids. V was shortened by 9 bases and J by 4 bases, with 13 bases between the two germline ends. The CDR3 reads CAILNGRYGYTF. The CDR3 nucleotides are TGTGCCATCCTAAACGGTCGCTATGGCTACACCTTC.

The chain is built from TRBV7-2 and TRBJ2-2; 8 bases match TRBD2. The germline V gene has CDR1 SGHTA and CDR2 FQGNSA. The V gene end was trimmed by 5 bases and the J gene end by 3 bases; junction bases not matched to a gene: 5. The CDR3 has 15 amino acids. CDR3 residues: CASSMAGGYTGELFF. In nucleotides, the CDR3 is TGTGCCAGCAGCATGGCGGGAGGATACACCGGGGAGCTGTTTTTT.

The chain uses TRBV27 and TRBJ2-5; 10 bases fit TRBD2. The end of the DNA aligns better with TRBJ2-7, so the J call may be wrong. The CDR3 is made up of 18 amino acids. CDR1 and CDR2 (germline): MNHEY, SMNVEV (reference sequence). The CDR3 DNA follows: TGTGCCAGCAGTTCTCAGCGGGAGGGAATGGTGGTCCCCTACGAGCAGTACTTC. Translating it yields CASSSQREGMVVPYEQYF.

In this sample, this clone turned up once. The rearrangement joins TRBV29-1 to TRBJ1-1; 8 nucleotides align to TRBD1. V was clipped by 7 bases and J by 5 bases; unmatched bases: 12. This CDR3 spans 14 amino acids. The germline V gene encodes CDR1 SQVTM and CDR2 ANQGSEA. The DNA for the CDR3 is TGCAGCGCCAAGGCCAGGGGGCAAAAGACTGAAGCTTTCTTT. Translated: CSAKARGQKTEAFF.

This chain joins TRBV5-1 and TRBJ2-7; a weak D match, TRBD2 (7 bases). The CDR3 is made up of 15 amino acids. V lost 3 bases to trimming and J lost 2 bases, with 15 bases between them. Germline V gene sequence: CDR1 SGHRS, CDR2 YFSETQ. CDR3 coding DNA: TGCGCCAGCAGCTACATAAAGGGGGGGACCTACGAGCAGTACTTC. Its protein product is CASSYIKGGTYEQYF.

The J gene is TRBJ1-3, the V gene TRBV5-6; 7 nucleotides match TRBD1. With V trimmed by 0 bases and J by 3 bases, 0 bases remained unmatched. Germline V gives CDR1 SGHDT, CDR2 YYEEEE. The length of the CDR3 is 14 residues. CDR3 sequence reads: CASSLAGGGNTIYF. The CDR3 DNA is TGTGCCAGCAGCTTGGCAGGGGGTGGAAACACCATATATTTT.

The chain recombines TRBV5-1 with TRBJ1-2, with 7 positions matching TRBD1. V lost 4 bases and J lost 1; bases outside the gene matches: 10. The CDR3 covers 16 residues. Germline loops: CDR1 SGHRS, CDR2 YFSETQ. The CDR3 protein is CASSTIQGDRNYGYTF. In DNA, the CDR3 is TGCGCCAGCAGCACCATTCAGGGGGATCGTAACTATGGCTACACCTTC.

This clone was detected only a few times. This chain connects TRBV4-1 to TRBJ2-5; 7 bases line up with TRBD2. The CDR3 extends over 13 amino acids. Germline CDR1 and CDR2: MGHRA and YSYEKL. The trim removed 6 bases at V and 5 bases at J, leaving 6 bases unmatched. In nucleotides, the CDR3 is TGCGCCAGCAGTCAGCTCGGGGGGGAGACCCAGTACTTC. Protein sequence: CASSQLGGETQYF.

This clone occurred once. The V call is TRBV9, the J call TRBJ2-7; D is ambiguous. Trimming removed 0 bases at V and 5 bases at J, with 3 bases between. The CDR3 runs 11 residues. Germline CDR1 is SGDLS and CDR2 is YYNGEE. The CDR3 protein is CASSVGDEQYF. The CDR3 DNA is TGTGCCAGCAGCGTAGGCGACGAGCAGTACTTC.

The chain links TRBV6-6 to TRBJ1-5, with TRBD1 matching 7 bases. CDR1 is MNHNY and CDR2 is SVGAGI in the germline V gene (reference sequence). V was pared by 0 bases and J by 12 bases, with 5 bases of the junction left unmatched. The CDR3 spans 13 residues. CDR3 sequence: CASSYSPDRDQHF. In DNA form, the CDR3 reads TGTGCCAGCAGTTACTCTCCAGACAGGGACCAGCATTTT.

Comments on this clone: The junction shows a germline mismatch at one end, possibly a read error. The V and J genes are TRBV7-7 and TRBJ2-1; 9 bases align to TRBD1. The CDR3 consists of 15 residues. Germline V lookup: CDR1 SSHAT, CDR2 FNYEAQ (reference sequence). This chain's CDR3 is CASSSHRGPGNEQFF. The CDR3 nucleotides are TGTGCTAGCAGCTCGCACAGGGGGCCGGGGAATGAGCAGTTCTTC.

V usage is TRBV10-3 and J usage is TRBJ1-1; 11 nucleotides line up with TRBD1. The CDR3 has 16 residues. Germline loops: CDR1 ENHRY, CDR2 SYGVKD. V dropped 5 bases and J dropped 1; count of bases not matched to a gene: 6. The CDR3 loop is CAISQGQGDGNTEAFF. The CDR3 nucleotides are TGTGCCATCAGTCAGGGACAGGGGGACGGGAACACTGAAGCTTTCTTT.

V is TRBV11-3 and J is TRBJ2-5; TRBD2 is a possible D gene (5 bases). Germline assignment: CDR1 SGHNT and CDR2 YENEEA. V was pared by 2 bases and J by 4 bases, with 11 bases between. CDR3 length equals 14 residues. The CDR3 sequence: CASSLRATRETQYF. In DNA, the CDR3 is TGTGCCAGCAGCTTAAGGGCCACTAGAGAGACCCAGTACTTC.

This clone was observed a few times. This chain joins TRBV7-9 and TRBJ1-2; TRBD1 is a possible D gene (5 bases). The length of the CDR3 is 16 residues. Germline assignment: CDR1 SEHNR and CDR2 FQNEAQ (reference sequence). V lost 0 bases to trimming and J lost 2 bases, with 13 bases between them. CDR3 loop: CASSLALPGGNYGYTF. CDR3 nucleotide sequence: TGTGCCAGCAGCTTAGCACTGCCGGGGGGGAACTATGGCTACACCTTC.

This rearrangement joins TRBV29-1 to TRBJ2-5, with D uncertain. The germline V gene encodes CDR1 SQVTM and CDR2 ANQGSEA. Trimming pared 3 bases from V and 1 base from J, leaving 6 bases between. The CDR3 is made up of 12 amino acids. Here the CDR3 DNA reads TGCAGCGTTGAGGCCAGCCAAGAGACCCAGTACTTC. Translated: CSVEASQETQYF.

The chain joins TRBV5-4 to TRBJ2-7; TRBD2 agrees at 10 bases. CDR1 is SGHNT, CDR2 YYREEE, per germline (reference sequence). The CDR3 runs to 17 residues. V shed 2 bases and J 1 base; nucleotides not matched to a gene: 9. CDR3 amino acids: CASSFGPLSGGSYEQYF. CDR3 sequence (DNA): TGTGCCAGCAGCTTTGGGCCCCTTAGCGGGGGGTCCTACGAGCAGTACTTC.